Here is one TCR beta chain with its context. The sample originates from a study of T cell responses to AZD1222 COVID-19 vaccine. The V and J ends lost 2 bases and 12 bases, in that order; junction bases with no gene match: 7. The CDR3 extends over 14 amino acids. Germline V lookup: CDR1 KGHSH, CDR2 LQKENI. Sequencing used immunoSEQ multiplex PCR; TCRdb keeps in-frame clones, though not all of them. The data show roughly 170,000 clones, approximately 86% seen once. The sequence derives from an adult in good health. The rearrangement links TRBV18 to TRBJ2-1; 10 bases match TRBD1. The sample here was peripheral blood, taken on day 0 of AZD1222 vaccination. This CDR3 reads CASSPGQGGSGQFF. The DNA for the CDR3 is TGTGCCAGCTCACCAGGACAGGGGGGCTCTGGGCAGTTCTTC.